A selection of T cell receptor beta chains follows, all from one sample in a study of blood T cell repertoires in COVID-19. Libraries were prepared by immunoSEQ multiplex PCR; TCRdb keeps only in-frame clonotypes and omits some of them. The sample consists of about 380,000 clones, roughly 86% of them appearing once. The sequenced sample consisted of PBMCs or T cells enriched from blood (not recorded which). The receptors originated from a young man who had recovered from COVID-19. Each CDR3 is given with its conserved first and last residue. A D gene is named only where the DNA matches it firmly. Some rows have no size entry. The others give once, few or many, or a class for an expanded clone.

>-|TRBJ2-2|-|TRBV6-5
TGTGCCAGCAGTTTCCAGGGGCTTTGGGGGACCGGGGAGCTGTTTTTT
CASSFQGLWGTGELFF
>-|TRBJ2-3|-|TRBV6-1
TGTGCCAGCAGTGACACCGGAGGGGATACGCAGTATTTT
CASSDTGGDTQYF
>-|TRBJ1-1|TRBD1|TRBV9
TGTGCCAGCAGCGTAGGGACAGGGGGAATGAACACTGAAGCTTTCTTT
CASSVGTGGMNTEAFF
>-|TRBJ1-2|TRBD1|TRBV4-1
TGCGCCAGCAGCCAAGATCTACAGGGGGACTCTGGCTACACCTTC
CASSQDLQGDSGYTF
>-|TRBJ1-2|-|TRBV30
TGTGCCTGGAGTGTAAGTCAGGGACAAGGCTACACCTTC
CAWSVSQGQGYTF
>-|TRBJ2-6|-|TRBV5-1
TGCGCCAGCAGCTTCCAGGGGAATGGGGCCAACGTCCTGACTTTC
CASSFQGNGANVLTF
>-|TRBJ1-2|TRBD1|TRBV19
TGTGCCAGTAGTATGGGACAGGGGGCTGTGAGAGGCTACACCTTC
CASSMGQGAVRGYTF
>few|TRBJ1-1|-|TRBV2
TGTGCCAGACAGGCGGGGGGGAGTACTGAAGCTTTCTTT
CARQAGGSTEAFF
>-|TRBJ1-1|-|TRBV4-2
TGTGCCAGCAGCCAAGACGGGGGTTTGAACACTGAAGCTTTCTTT
CASSQDGGLNTEAFF
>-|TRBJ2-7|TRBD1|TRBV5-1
TGCGCCAGCAGCTTTCAGGACAGGGCGGGCGAGCAGTACTTC
CASSFQDRAGEQYF
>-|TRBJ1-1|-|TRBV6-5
TGTGCCAGCAGTCCCCGGACAGACGCCACTGAAGCTTTCTTT
CASSPRTDATEAFF
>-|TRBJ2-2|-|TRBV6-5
TGTGCCAGCAGTTGGGGCGTGGGGGAGCTGTTTTTT
CASSWGVGELFF
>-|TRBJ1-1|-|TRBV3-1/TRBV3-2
TGTGCCAGCAGCCAGGGGGCGAGCACTGAAGCTTTCTTT
CASSQGASTEAFF
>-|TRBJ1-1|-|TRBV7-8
TGTGCCAGCAGCCGCGAGAGGCGGGGGGCTACCGAACACTTGGGAGCTTTCTTT
CASSRERRGATEHLGAFF
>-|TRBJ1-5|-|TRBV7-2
TGTGCCAGCAGCTTAGGCAGGGGACACCAGCCCCAGCATTTT
CASSLGRGHQPQHF
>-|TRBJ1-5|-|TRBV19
TGTGCCAGTACGGTGAGGGTTAGCAATCAGCCCCAGCATTTT
CASTVRVSNQPQHF